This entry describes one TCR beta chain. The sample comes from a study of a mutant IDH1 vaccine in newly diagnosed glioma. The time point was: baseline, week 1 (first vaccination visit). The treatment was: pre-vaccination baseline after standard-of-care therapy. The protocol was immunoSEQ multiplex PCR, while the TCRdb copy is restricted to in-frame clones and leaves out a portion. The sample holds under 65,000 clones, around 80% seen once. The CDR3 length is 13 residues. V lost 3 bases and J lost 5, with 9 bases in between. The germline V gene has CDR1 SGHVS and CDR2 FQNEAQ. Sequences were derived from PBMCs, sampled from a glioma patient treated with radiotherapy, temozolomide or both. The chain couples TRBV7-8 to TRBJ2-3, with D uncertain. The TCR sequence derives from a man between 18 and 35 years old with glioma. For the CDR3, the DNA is TGTGCCAGCAGCTTCGGGTCGCTAGATACGCAGTATTTT. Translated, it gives CASSFGSLDTQYF.